A single sample gave rise to the 22 T cell receptor beta chains below, sequenced in a study of radiation and T cells in renal cell carcinoma. Libraries were prepared by immunoSEQ multiplex PCR; TCRdb keeps only in-frame clonotypes and omits some of them. The sample lists about 74,000 clones; 70% to 90% were seen once. Time point meaning: blood 4 weeks post-SBRT, at nephrectomy. Treatment specified: 15 Gy SBRT to primary tumor, nephrectomy 4 weeks later. Sequences were derived from blood, sampled from a patient whose treatment included radiotherapy and nephrectomy. These receptors came from a woman aged 65 to 85 with renal cell carcinoma.

This clone was detected a few times. The rearrangement links TRBV19 to TRBJ2-2; TRBD1 agrees at 10 bases. The ends lost 7 bases at V and 7 bases at J; junction bases unmatched: 21. The CDR3 spans 19 residues. The germline V gene encodes CDR1 LNHDA and CDR2 SQIVND (reference sequence). The CDR3 region is CASIRRTGTGVRQHGELFF. CDR3 nucleotide sequence: TGTGCCAGTATTAGGAGGACCGGGACAGGGGTACGCCAACACGGGGAGCTGTTTTTT.

The rearrangement joins TRBV6-5 to TRBJ1-1; D gene ambiguous. From germline, CDR1 is MNHEY and CDR2 SVGAGI. CDR3 length equals 14 residues. Trimming removed 2 bases at V and 2 bases at J, with 9 bases between. The CDR3 coding sequence is TGTGCCAGCAGTTACGCCCGGTTTAACACTGAAGCTTTCTTT. Amino acid sequence: CASSYARFNTEAFF.

V gene TRBV28 combines with J gene TRBJ1-2; 7 nucleotides agree with TRBD1. The CDR3 consists of 14 residues. The V and J ends lost 3 bases and 1 base, in that order; junction bases with no gene match: 2. Germline CDR1 is MDHEN and CDR2 is SYDVKM. The CDR3 DNA follows: TGTGCCAGCAGTTTGGGGGACAGTAACTATGGCTACACCTTC. This codes for CASSLGDSNYGYTF.

The gene calls are TRBV5-1 and TRBJ2-3, with TRBD2 matching 10 bases. Unmatched junction bases numbered 2, after V lost 3 bases and J lost 1 base. CDR3 size: 15 residues. Germline-derived CDR1 and CDR2 are SGHRS and YFSETQ. The CDR3 region is CASSSTSGGTDTQYF. CDR3 coding DNA: TGCGCCAGCAGCTCAACTAGCGGGGGCACAGATACGCAGTATTTT.

Details on this clone: Other DNA sequences of this sample code for an identical CDR3. The V gene is TRBV5-4, the J gene TRBJ1-1; 7 bases are a match to TRBD1. The CDR3 sequence is 13 residues long. Germline-derived CDR1 and CDR2 are SGHNT and YYREEE (reference sequence). V lost 4 bases to trimming and J lost 6 bases; unmatched junction nucleotides: 6. The CDR3 DNA reads TGTGCCAGCAGCCTGACAGGGAGGGCTGAAGCTTTCTTT. Protein: CASSLTGRAEAFF.

Points on this clone: The same CDR3 can be traced to other DNA sequences in this sample. The genes are TRBV5-1 and TRBJ1-1, with TRBD1 matching over 9 bases. Per germline, CDR1 SGHRS and CDR2 YFSETQ. V shed 4 bases and J 5 bases; nucleotides not matched to a gene: 6. The CDR3 is 14 residues long. The CDR3 reads CASSNGQGWTEAFF. In nucleotides, the CDR3 is TGCGCCAGCAGCAATGGACAGGGGTGGACTGAAGCTTTCTTT.

The rearrangement joins TRBV7-9 to TRBJ2-5; 10 positions match TRBD2. The germline CDR1 and CDR2 sequences are SEHNR and FQNEAQ (reference sequence). Trimming cost V 4 bases and J 5 bases; bases outside gene matches: 13. The CDR3 spans 17 residues. The chain's CDR3 is CASSSQSSGGAYETQYF. The DNA for the CDR3 is TGTGCCAGCAGCTCCCAATCGAGCGGGGGGGCCTACGAGACCCAGTACTTC.

The J gene is TRBJ1-1, the V gene TRBV7-9, with D uncertain. Germline V CDR1 and CDR2: SEHNR, FQNEAQ (reference sequence). The CDR3 consists of 14 residues. The ends were cut back, 3 bases at V and 3 bases at J, with 11 bases in the middle. The CDR3 region has the DNA TGTGCCAGCAGCTTGGACGGTGGGGACACTGAAGCTTTCTTT. Its translation is CASSLDGGDTEAFF.

In its sample, this clone was seen a few times. The rearrangement joins TRBV2 to TRBJ1-5, with 8 bases fitting TRBD1. This CDR3 contains 14 residues. Looked up from germline, CDR1 is SNHLY and CDR2 is FYNNEI. V shed 6 bases, J shed 2 bases, and the junction held 3 bases outside the gene matches. The CDR3 protein is CASRPTGGNQPQHF. The DNA of the CDR3 is TGTGCCAGCAGACCGACAGGGGGCAATCAGCCCCAGCATTTT.

The chain has TRBV9 and TRBJ1-1, with D perhaps TRBD1 (5 bases). The CDR3 spans 15 residues. In germline, CDR1 is SGDLS, CDR2 YYNGEE. The V and J ends lost 0 bases and 1 base respectively, with 10 bases between them. The CDR3 DNA reads TGTGCCAGCAGCGTAGTGGGGACGGCGAACACTGAAGCTTTCTTT. The encoded protein is CASSVVGTANTEAFF. The variable domain in full, completed from reference TRBV9 and TRBJ1-1, reads DSGVTQTPKHLITATGQRVTLRCSPRSGDLSVYWYQQSLDQGLQFLIQYYNGEERAKGNILERFSAQQFPDLHSELNLSSLELGDSALYFCASSVVGTANTEAFFGQGTRLTVV.

The rearrangement links TRBV6-1 to TRBJ1-2; 7 bases agree with TRBD1. Trimming cost V 6 bases and J 0 bases; bases outside gene matches: 7. Germline loops: CDR1 MNHNS, CDR2 SASEGT. The CDR3 is made up of 15 amino acids. CDR3 region: CASSLGQESNYGYTF. The CDR3 DNA reads TGTGCCAGCAGCCTAGGACAGGAGTCTAACTATGGCTACACCTTC.

The gene calls are TRBV5-1 and TRBJ1-2; TRBD1 matches 11 bases. Germline V gene data show CDR1 as SGHRS and CDR2 as YFSETQ. Unmatched junction bases numbered 13, after V lost 5 bases and J lost 7 bases. The CDR3 extends over 16 amino acids. CDR3 in DNA: TGCGCCAGCAGTCGGGACAGGGGGACCTTCCCGCCTGGCTACACCTTC. This translates into CASSRDRGTFPPGYTF.

The chain recombines TRBV4-2 with TRBJ2-3; D tentatively reads TRBD1 or TRBD2 (5 bases each). The V and J ends lost 4 bases and 0 bases respectively, with 14 bases between them. Germline-derived CDR1 and CDR2 are LGHNA and YNFKEQ. CDR3 length: 16 residues. The DNA for the CDR3 is TGTGCCAGCAGCCTCGGCGGGCAGGGTAGCACAGATACGCAGTATTTT. This gives the protein CASSLGGQGSTDTQYF.

V and J are TRBV6-6 and TRBJ1-6; no definite D call. This CDR3 region has 12 residues. Germline CDR1 MNHNY, CDR2 SVGAGI (reference sequence). Trimming stripped 8 bases from V and 8 bases from J, with 10 bases between. The CDR3 DNA follows: TGTGCCAGCCGTAGTAACGATTCACCCCTCCACTTT. Translated, it gives CASRSNDSPLHF.

The V gene is TRBV5-1, the J gene TRBJ1-5; D remains unclear. This CDR3 has 13 residues. Trimming removed 0 bases at V and 7 bases at J, with 8 bases between. Germline CDR1 SGHRS, CDR2 YFSETQ. The CDR3 loop reads CASSLDRAQPQHF. CDR3 DNA: TGCGCCAGCAGCTTGGATAGGGCCCAGCCCCAGCATTTT.

The J gene is TRBJ1-1, the V gene TRBV28; TRBD1 is a possible D gene (6 bases). V was cut by 4 bases and J by 0 bases, with 9 bases left in between. The CDR3 contains 14 residues. Germline V gives CDR1 MDHEN, CDR2 SYDVKM. CDR3 sequence (DNA): TGTGCCAGCAGTTCGGGGGGCCTGAACACTGAAGCTTTCTTT. Encoded protein: CASSSGGLNTEAFF.

The V and J genes are TRBV7-3 and TRBJ2-3; D gene unclear. V lost 2 bases, J lost 0 bases, and 9 bases lay in between. CDR1 is SGHTA, CDR2 FQGTGA, per germline. The CDR3 consists of 15 residues. In nucleotides, the CDR3 is TGTGCCAGCAGCTTAGATCTGGGGAGCACAGATACGCAGTATTTT. The encoded protein is CASSLDLGSTDTQYF.

The rearrangement uses TRBV9 and TRBJ1-1; TRBD1 is a possible D gene (6 bases). Deletions cut 4 bases from V and 3 bases from J, with 10 bases between. This CDR3 has 13 amino acids. Germline lookup yields CDR1 SGDLS and CDR2 YYNGEE. CDR3 sequence (DNA): TGTGCCAGCAGCTTAGGGGGGGACACTGAAGCTTTCTTT. The encoded protein is CASSLGGDTEAFF.

The chain carries TRBV19 and TRBJ2-7; tentative D call: TRBD1 (6 bases). V lost 8 bases and J lost 7, with 18 bases in between. CDR3 length: 13 residues. In germline, CDR1 is LNHDA, CDR2 SQIVND (reference sequence). The CDR3 bases are TGTGCCAGTCGCCCTTTGGGGGCGCAGGAGCAGTACTTC. Its translation: CASRPLGAQEQYF.

The rearrangement joins TRBV10-3 to TRBJ2-7; no reliable D call. The ends were cut back, 4 bases at V and 0 bases at J, with 10 bases in the middle. The germline gives CDR1 ENHRY, CDR2 SYGVKD. CDR3 length: 14 residues. In nucleotides, the CDR3 is TGTGCCATCAGTGCGGATAGGGACTCCTACGAGCAGTACTTC. This sequence encodes CAISADRDSYEQYF.

This rearrangement joins TRBV19 to TRBJ1-2; D may be TRBD1 (5 bases). The CDR3 length is 13 residues. The V end lost 3 bases, the J end lost 8 bases, and 13 bases lay between the germline ends. CDR1 and CDR2 (germline): LNHDA, SQIVND (reference sequence). In nucleotides, the CDR3 is TGTGCCAGTAGTATCATCAGGGTTGGAGGCTACACCTTC. Its protein is CASSIIRVGGYTF.

The chain recombines TRBV7-2 with TRBJ2-2, with no clear D. V lost 3 bases and J lost 0, with 11 bases in between. This CDR3 is 16 amino acids long. From germline, CDR1 is SGHTA and CDR2 FQGNSA. The CDR3 DNA sequence: TGTGCCAGCAGCTTCGACCGAGCAGCGAACACCGGGGAGCTGTTTTTT. The encoded protein is CASSFDRAANTGELFF.